This is a list of T cell receptor beta chains from one sample in a study of T cell repertoires in cytomegalovirus infection. TCRdb passed the reads through MiXCR, listing each CDR3 protein once. The sample shows 640,000 or so distinct CDR3 sequences, about 33% of them seen only once. These receptors' targets are unknown. This material consisted of cultured PBMCs, taken from culture after CMV antigen stimulation. The receptors derive from a human donor in good health (CMV status not recorded). Some clones in this sample may be carry-over from other donors' samples. Each CDR3 is given with its conserved first and last residue. The D gene is left open where the match is weak. Some rows have no size entry. The others give once, few or many, or a class for an expanded clone.

V gene,J gene,clone size,D gene,CDR3 protein,CDR3 DNA
TRBV12-3/TRBV12-4,TRBJ2-3,few,TRBD2,CASSWTSGGRDTQYF,TGTGCCAGCAGTTGGACTAGCGGGGGCCGAGATACGCAGTATTTT
TRBV4-1,TRBJ2-2,-,TRBD2,CASSQDQRGRAITGELFF,TGCGCCAGCAGCCAAGATCAACGGGGGAGGGCCATCACCGGGGAGCTGTTTTTT
TRBV4-3,TRBJ1-1,few,-,CASSQVRGETEAFF,TGCGCCAGCAGCCAAGTCAGGGGCGAGACTGAAGCTTTCTTT
TRBV18,TRBJ2-7,-,TRBD2,CASSEGLADEQYF,TGTGCCAGCTCAGAGGGACTAGCGGACGAGCAGTACTTC
TRBV7-2,TRBJ2-1,-,TRBD2,CASTRFSGGAEDFYNEQFF,TGTGCCAGCACCCGATTTAGCGGGGGGGCGGAAGACTTCTACAATGAGCAGTTCTTC
TRBV7-2,TRBJ2-3,-,-,CASSRDLGTQYF,TGTGCCAGCAGCCGCGACTTAGGAACGCAGTATTTT
TRBV12-3/TRBV12-4,TRBJ2-3,-,TRBD2,CASSSGTSGRGHTDTQYF,TGTGCCAGCAGTTCCGGGACTAGCGGGAGAGGGCACACAGATACGCAGTATTTT
TRBV7-9,TRBJ2-3,few,-,CASRGSGRGDTQYF,TGTGCCAGCAGGGGTTCGGGCCGGGGAGATACGCAGTATTTT
TRBV2,TRBJ1-5,-,-,CASTGRSGQPQHF,TGTGCCAGCACCGGAAGGTCCGGTCAGCCCCAGCATTTT
TRBV18,TRBJ2-1,-,TRBD1,CASSPPLGPGTAYNEQFF,TGTGCCAGCTCACCACCCCTAGGCCCAGGGACAGCCTACAATGAGCAGTTCTTC
TRBV6-1,TRBJ2-5,few,TRBD2,CASRGLAVETQYF,TGTGCCAGCAGGGGACTAGCGGTGGAGACCCAGTACTTC
TRBV4-3,TRBJ2-3,-,TRBD2,CASSLLAGGQNTQYF,TGCGCCAGCAGCCTCCTAGCGGGAGGCCAAAATACGCAGTATTTT
TRBV7-2,TRBJ2-3,many,-,CASSSQKGSRLLTDTQYF,TGTGCCAGCAGCTCCCAGAAGGGGTCGAGGTTACTCACAGATACGCAGTATTTT
TRBV4-1,TRBJ1-4,-,-,CASSQEAAVGHLPEKLFF,TGTGCCAGCAGCCAAGAGGCCGCCGTCGGACACCTTCCCGAAAAACTGTTTTTT
TRBV11-2,TRBJ2-5,few,-,CASSPTGYQETQYF,TGTGCCAGCAGCCCTACCGGATATCAAGAGACCCAGTACTTC
TRBV7-2,TRBJ2-7,-,-,CASSLAWGASNYEQYF,TGTGCCAGCAGCTTAGCGTGGGGGGCTAGTAACTACGAGCAGTACTTC
TRBV29-1,TRBJ2-7,-,-,CSVGPQGPQRQYF,TGCAGCGTTGGGCCCCAGGGGCCCCAGAGGCAGTACTTC
TRBV7-8,TRBJ2-5,few,-,CASSLDVKETQYF,TGTGCCAGCAGCTTGGACGTAAAAGAGACCCAGTACTTC
TRBV20-1,TRBJ2-5,-,-,CSARESQVQETQYF,TGCAGTGCTAGAGAGTCACAGGTTCAAGAGACCCAGTACTTC
TRBV12-3/TRBV12-4,TRBJ2-7,few,-,CASSLFDRAYEQYF,TGTGCCAGCAGCTTGTTCGACAGAGCCTACGAGCAGTACTTC
TRBV7-2,TRBJ2-2,many,-,CASSLVSQATGELFF,TGTGCCAGCAGCTTAGTCTCACAGGCTACCGGGGAGCTGTTTTTT
TRBV4-1,TRBJ2-5,-,TRBD2,CASSQVQDSRGAQYF,TGCGCCAGCAGCCAAGTTCAAGACTCCCGGGGGGCCCAGTACTTC
TRBV7-2,TRBJ2-1,-,TRBD2,CASSLIPSYRTSNEQFF,TGTGCCAGCAGCTTGATACCCTCCTATAGGACTAGCAATGAGCAGTTCTTC
TRBV4-1,TRBJ2-1,few,-,CASSQILIPGNEQFF,TGCGCCAGCAGCCAAATCTTAATTCCGGGGAATGAGCAGTTCTTC
TRBV28,TRBJ2-3,-,TRBD2,CPSSPSGSRTDTQYF,TGTCCCAGCAGCCCTAGCGGGTCTCGCACAGATACGCAGTATTTT
TRBV12-3/TRBV12-4,TRBJ1-6,-,TRBD1,CASNAVGTGLSPLHF,TGTGCCAGCAACGCCGTTGGGACAGGGCTCTCACCCCTCCACTTT
TRBV6-6,TRBJ1-4,-,-,CASSSGTYEKLFF,TGTGCCAGCAGTTCCGGGACATATGAAAAACTGTTTTTT
TRBV7-9,TRBJ2-7,-,-,CAIDRDSLLGEQYF,TGTGCCATTGACCGGGACTCCCTTTTGGGCGAGCAGTACTTC
TRBV5-4,TRBJ1-1,-,-,CASSFDRYDTEAFF,TGTGCCAGCAGCTTCGACAGATACGACACTGAAGCTTTCTTT
TRBV12-3/TRBV12-4,TRBJ2-3,-,-,CASSYWGYTDTQYF,TGTGCCAGCAGTTACTGGGGATACACAGATACGCAGTATTTT
TRBV20-1,TRBJ1-2,-,-,CSAPGRTYLGYGYTF,TGCAGTGCCCCGGGACGGACGTACCTAGGCTATGGCTACACCTTC
TRBV7-8,TRBJ1-1,few,-,CASSPPSPVNTEAFF,TGTGCCAGCAGCCCCCCATCACCGGTGAACACTGAAGCTTTCTTT
TRBV12-3/TRBV12-4,TRBJ2-1,-,TRBD2,CASSPTSGRNNEQFF,TGTGCCAGCAGTCCGACTAGCGGGAGGAACAATGAGCAGTTCTTC